This passage covers 28 T cell receptor beta chains from one sample sequenced in a study of blood T cell repertoires in COVID-19. The assay was immunoSEQ multiplex PCR, and TCRdb's table has in-frame clones only and misses some. The data contain over 200,000 clones, around 80% of them seen just once; the ten biggest clones take up 15%. Input material: PBMCs or T cells enriched from blood (not recorded which). These TCRs come from a man aged 40-55 years who had recovered from COVID-19.

This chain joins TRBV2 and TRBJ2-4, with 11 bases aligning to TRBD2. Per the germline V gene, CDR1 is SNHLY and CDR2 is FYNNEI. V shed 4 bases and J 4 bases; nucleotides not matched to a gene: 9. The length of the CDR3 is 17 residues. The CDR3 nucleotides read TGTGCCAGCAGTGGTTGGTCCGGGACTAGCGGTAAAAACATTCAGTACTTC. Protein: CASSGWSGTSGKNIQYF. The full variable domain, in which reference TRBV2 and TRBJ2-4 provide the parts outside the CDR3, is EPEVTQTPSHQVTQMGQEVILRCVPISNHLYFYWYRQILGQKVEFLVSFYNNEISEKSEIFDDQFSVERPDGSNFTLKIRSTKLEDSAMYFCASSGWSGTSGKNIQYFGAGTRLSVL.

The V call is TRBV30, the J call TRBJ1-2; D not resolved. V was clipped by 0 bases and J by 0 bases, with 8 bases between them. Germline CDR1 and CDR2: GTSNPN and SVGIG (reference sequence). This CDR3 comprises 14 residues. CDR3 sequence (DNA): TGTGCCTGGAGTGTTAGAATTACTAACTATGGCTACACCTTC. As protein: CAWSVRITNYGYTF.

The chain is built from TRBV4-2 and TRBJ2-3; D is unresolved. The germline V gene has CDR1 LGHNA and CDR2 YNFKEQ. The CDR3 sequence is 14 residues long. V was shortened by 3 bases and J by 0 bases, with 7 bases between the two germline ends. CDR3 region: CASSQVGSTDTQYF. The CDR3 DNA is TGTGCCAGCAGCCAGGTCGGGAGCACAGATACGCAGTATTTT.

This clone has only a few counts. The V call is TRBV27, the J call TRBJ2-1; D is perhaps TRBD1 (5 bases). Germline values: CDR1 MNHEY, CDR2 SMNVEV (reference sequence). The ends were cut back, 3 bases at V and 8 bases at J, with 14 bases in the middle. This CDR3 region has 14 residues. CDR3 amino acids: CASSLEGVHDEQFF. CDR3 nucleotides: TGTGCCAGCAGTTTGGAAGGGGTACACGATGAGCAGTTCTTC.

The rearrangement links TRBV18 to TRBJ2-3, with 8 bases aligning to TRBD1. J gave up 5 bases and V 4 bases, and 5 bases lay outside the gene matches. This CDR3 contains 14 residues. Germline loops: CDR1 KGHSH, CDR2 LQKENI. This chain's CDR3 is CASSRTGNGDTQYF. The CDR3 region has the DNA TGTGCCAGCTCACGGACAGGGAATGGAGATACGCAGTATTTT.

The chain has TRBV2 and TRBJ2-3; no clear D gene. Germline CDR1 reads SNHLY; CDR2 reads FYNNEI. Between the trimmed V and J ends, which lost 11 bases and 6 bases, there was a span of 12 bases. This CDR3 is built from 11 residues. CDR3 amino acids: CAGSSGDTQYF. CDR3 bases: TGTGCCGGATCCTCAGGCGATACGCAGTATTTT.

The rearrangement links TRBV28 to TRBJ1-5, with a weak D call TRBD1 (5 bases). Germline CDR1 MDHEN, CDR2 SYDVKM. This CDR3 has 16 amino acids. Trimming shortened V by 3 bases and J by 7 bases, and 19 bases separated the two germline ends. The CDR3 here is CASSFRSRQFMQPQHF. Written as DNA, the CDR3 is TGTGCCAGCAGTTTTAGGTCCCGACAGTTCATGCAGCCCCAGCATTTT. The full variable domain, in which reference TRBV28 and TRBJ1-5 provide the parts outside the CDR3, is DVKVTQSSRYLVKRTGEKVFLECVQDMDHENMFWYRQDPGLGLRLIYFSYDVKMKEKGDIPEGYSVSREKKERFSLILESASTNQTSMYLCASSFRSRQFMQPQHFGDGTRLSIL.

V gene TRBV2 combines with J gene TRBJ1-2; D is perhaps TRBD1 (6 bases). V gave up 1 base and J gave up 4 bases, with 13 bases separating them. Germline values: CDR1 SNHLY, CDR2 FYNNEI. This CDR3 spans 15 amino acids. CDR3 in amino acids: CASSEGDIGIYGYTF. The CDR3 DNA follows: TGTGCCAGCAGTGAAGGGGACATCGGGATCTATGGCTACACCTTC.

V is TRBV6-5 and J is TRBJ1-2; D perhaps matches TRBD1 (6 bases). V lost 2 bases and J 3 bases, leaving 16 bases between the germline ends. This CDR3 is built from 16 residues. Germline CDR1 is MNHEY and CDR2 is SVGAGI. CDR3 sequence reads: CASSYLPGGADYGYTF. In DNA, the CDR3 is TGTGCCAGCAGTTACCTCCCGGGGGGCGCCGACTATGGCTACACCTTC.

This clone occurred a few times. This chain joins TRBV9 and TRBJ2-2, with D tentatively TRBD1 (6 bases). Germline V CDR1 and CDR2: SGDLS, YYNGEE. Trimming cost V 0 bases and J 7 bases, with 10 bases left between them. The CDR3 is 14 residues long. The CDR3 here is CASSVVGQLGELFF. The DNA of the CDR3 is TGTGCCAGCAGCGTAGTAGGACAGCTCGGGGAGCTGTTTTTT.

The chain uses TRBV4-1 and TRBJ1-2; 7 nucleotides line up with TRBD1. Germline V lookup: CDR1 MGHRA, CDR2 YSYEKL. This CDR3 is built from 14 residues. The junction had 9 bases not matched to a gene; V was cut back by 3 bases and J by 8 bases. CDR3: CASSQADREEGYTF. The CDR3, as DNA: TGCGCCAGCAGCCAGGCCGACAGGGAGGAGGGCTACACCTTC.

This chain uses TRBV5-1 with TRBJ1-6; 10 nucleotides line up with TRBD1. The V and J ends lost 4 bases and 6 bases, in that order; junction bases with no gene match: 4. Germline assignment: CDR1 SGHRS and CDR2 YFSETQ. This CDR3 has 15 amino acids. CDR3 protein: CASSPGTGANSPLHF. The CDR3 DNA is TGCGCCAGCAGCCCCGGGACAGGGGCTAATTCACCCCTCCACTTT.

The rearrangement joins TRBV5-1 to TRBJ2-2; tentative D call: TRBD1 (6 bases). V gave up 3 bases and J gave up 1 base, with 13 bases separating them. Germline CDR1 SGHRS, CDR2 YFSETQ. The CDR3 totals 16 residues. The CDR3 reads CASSYLTGLNTGELFF. CDR3 coding DNA: TGCGCCAGCAGCTACTTGACAGGCCTGAACACCGGGGAGCTGTTTTTT.

V usage is TRBV9 and J usage is TRBJ2-7; TRBD2 might be the D (6 bases). This CDR3 contains 16 residues. The ends were cut back, 0 bases at V and 5 bases at J, with 18 bases in the middle. CDR1 is SGDLS, CDR2 YYNGEE, per germline. The CDR3, as DNA: TGTGCCAGCAGCGTAGCTCCTGGCGGGATTAGGGACGAGCAGTACTTC. Translating it yields CASSVAPGGIRDEQYF.

The chain recombines TRBV9 with TRBJ2-5, with 8 bases fitting TRBD2. Germline assignment: CDR1 SGDLS and CDR2 YYNGEE. This CDR3 is built from 16 residues. V trimming: 0 bases; J trimming: 4 bases; junction bases outside the gene matches: 8. In nucleotides, the CDR3 is TGTGCCAGCAGCGTAGGAGGTAGCGGGGACCGAGAGACCCAGTACTTC. It codes for CASSVGGSGDRETQYF.

V and J are TRBV5-1 and TRBJ2-7, with 7 bases aligning to TRBD1. The germline V gene has CDR1 SGHRS and CDR2 YFSETQ. The CDR3 contains 13 residues. V trimming: 7 bases; J trimming: 1 base; junction bases outside the gene matches: 5. CDR3 loop: CASAGTASYEQYF. The CDR3 DNA reads as TGCGCCAGCGCCGGGACAGCTTCCTACGAGCAGTACTTC.

The chain uses TRBV24-1 and TRBJ2-1; 9 bases fit TRBD1. From germline, CDR1 is KGHDR and CDR2 SFDVKD. J lost 4 bases, V lost 0 bases, and 6 bases had no gene match. This CDR3 is 17 amino acids long. The CDR3 sequence: CATSDLTPGQGYNEQFF. The CDR3 region has the DNA TGTGCCACCAGTGATTTGACACCGGGACAGGGTTACAATGAGCAGTTCTTC.

V and J are TRBV7-2 and TRBJ1-1; no reliable D call. Germline CDR1 is SGHTA and CDR2 is FQGNSA. The CDR3 consists of 13 residues. V was clipped by 1 base and J by 7 bases, with 10 bases between them. CDR3 DNA sequence: TGTGCCAGCAGCTTAGATAACAGCTTTGAAGCTTTCTTT. Protein: CASSLDNSFEAFF.

In this sample, this clone turned up once. This rearrangement joins TRBV7-7 to TRBJ2-1, with 7 bases fitting TRBD2. This CDR3 spans 15 amino acids. Germline CDR1 reads SSHAT; CDR2 reads FNYEAQ (reference sequence). Trimming at V came to 4 bases and at J to 6 bases, leaving 9 bases not matched to a gene. This CDR3 is CASSSSLLATNEQFF. CDR3 bases: TGTGCCAGCAGCTCAAGCCTACTAGCGACCAATGAGCAGTTCTTC.

V and J are TRBV5-1 and TRBJ2-7; 13 nucleotides match TRBD2. CDR3 length: 14 amino acids. The germline CDR1 and CDR2 sequences are SGHRS and YFSETQ. The V gene end was trimmed by 4 bases and the J gene end by 6 bases; junction bases not matched to a gene: 4. In DNA, the CDR3 is TGCGCCAGCAGCCTGGGACTAGCGGGACCCGAGCAGTACTTC. It yields the protein CASSLGLAGPEQYF. The full variable domain, its missing parts supplied by reference TRBV5-1 and TRBJ2-7, is KAGVTQTPRYLIKTRGQQVTLSCSPISGHRSVSWYQQTPGQGLQFLFEYFSETQRNKGNFPGRFSGRQFSNSRSEMNVSTLELGDSALYLCASSLGLAGPEQYFGPGTRLTVT.

The V and J genes are TRBV27 and TRBJ2-3, with D possibly matching TRBD2 (6 bases). Between the trimmed V and J ends, which lost 6 bases and 11 bases, there was a span of 27 bases. In germline, CDR1 is MNHEY, CDR2 SMNVEV (reference sequence). The CDR3 is 16 residues long. In DNA, the CDR3 is TGTGCCAGCAGGCGCGGCTCCGGGAGTTACACAGATGGGCAGTATTTT. This encodes CASRRGSGSYTDGQYF.

Only one count was recorded for this clone. The chain recombines TRBV19 with TRBJ1-5, with 7 bases lining up with TRBD1. Germline V CDR1 and CDR2: LNHDA, SQIVND (reference sequence). The CDR3 has 15 residues. V dropped 7 bases and J dropped 9; count of bases not matched to a gene: 15. The CDR3 DNA follows: TGTGCCAGTACCCGGGACAGAGCTCTTGGGTGGCCCCAGCATTTT. Its translation is CASTRDRALGWPQHF.

The chain joins TRBV7-2 to TRBJ1-2; D is undetermined. This CDR3 is 14 amino acids long. V lost 4 bases, J lost 4 bases, and 13 bases lay in between. Germline CDR1 SGHTA, CDR2 FQGNSA. The DNA for the CDR3 is TGTGCCAGCAGCTCAGCCGCCGAGCTCTATGGCTACACCTTC. Translated: CASSSAAELYGYTF.

This clone was found a few times. The rearrangement joins TRBV4-2 to TRBJ1-5, with 12 bases aligning to TRBD1. The CDR3 runs 16 residues. Germline lookup yields CDR1 LGHNA and CDR2 YNFKEQ. V lost 1 base and J lost 7; bases outside the gene matches: 5. The CDR3: CASSQVGTGGRQPQHF. The DNA for the CDR3 is TGTGCCAGCAGCCAAGTCGGGACAGGGGGCAGGCAGCCCCAGCATTTT.

This chain connects TRBV6-5 to TRBJ2-2, with a possible D match to TRBD1 (5 bases). The germline CDR1 and CDR2 sequences are MNHEY and SVGAGI. V gave up 6 bases and J gave up 8 bases, with 16 bases separating them. This CDR3 contains 14 residues. The chain's CDR3 is CASRTFRDLGELFF. The CDR3 DNA reads TGTGCCAGCAGGACCTTCAGGGATTTGGGGGAGCTGTTTTTT.

The V gene is TRBV15, the J gene TRBJ1-1; D is perhaps TRBD1 (5 bases). The CDR3 runs to 17 residues. The V gene's germline CDR1 is LNHNV and CDR2 YYDKDF (reference sequence). Trimming removed 3 bases from V and 1 base from J, with 18 bases in between. In nucleotides, the CDR3 is TGTGCCACCAGCAGGGGTTATTTGGGACTGCAGAACACTGAAGCTTTCTTT. It translates to CATSRGYLGLQNTEAFF.

The chain recombines TRBV5-5 with TRBJ1-1; D uncertain. This CDR3 region has 15 residues. V was pared by 3 bases and J by 5 bases, with 17 bases between. CDR1 is SGHKS, CDR2 YYEKEE, per germline (reference sequence). The CDR3 sequence is CASSYRVGRMTEAFF. CDR3 nucleotides: TGTGCCAGCAGCTACCGGGTCGGAAGGATGACTGAAGCTTTCTTT.

The chain employs TRBV7-3 and TRBJ1-2; 7 bases are shared with TRBD1. The germline V gene has CDR1 SGHTA and CDR2 FQGTGA. J gave up 8 bases and V 4 bases, and 10 bases lay outside the gene matches. The CDR3 sequence is 14 residues long. The CDR3 DNA is TGTGCCAGCAGCTCCAACAGGGGCGCGGGGGGCTACACCTTC. It translates to CASSSNRGAGGYTF.